The entry below gives a single T cell receptor beta chain sequence along with its context. Its antigen has not been determined. Base qualities are missing; no much larger clone stands one base away. Between the V and J ends, shortened by 0 bases and 5 bases respectively, the junction contains 8 bases. As encoded in the germline V gene, CDR1 is MNHEY while CDR2 is SVGAGI. Reading from cysteine to phenylalanine, the CDR3 counts 14 amino acids. The retained sequence is limited to the CDR3, 42 bases, with the frame set at the first base. To prepare the library, PCR was applied. Sequencing used a HiSeq X Ten. TCRdb reworked the public reads: Q25 trimming with fastp, MiXCR clone assembly, productive beta chains retained. Each entry is one CDR3 protein sequence, shown with its most common DNA and genes. Present in this sample are 2,000 to 2,500 distinct CDR3 sequences, 67% of which were seen just once. The ten largest clones capture less than 25% of the sample.

The donors were patients who had localized lung adenocarcinoma, which is a subtype of non-small cell lung cancer. The centers of localized lung adenocarcinomas were where the samples came from. For TCR repertoire analysis, CD4+ T cells taken from tumor tissue were profiled apart from CD8+ T cells. This sample stems from a study of CD4 and CD8 cells across lung adenocarcinoma regions (dated by TCRdb to the late 2010s). About the study as a whole: To look at intratumor heterogeneity in the T cell receptor repertoire, the study compared tumor centers against tumor margins.

In this chain, TRBV6-5 is recombined with TRBJ1-5; no confident D gene assignment can be made. The origin of this receptor is a female donor with lung adenocarcinoma. The CD4 and CD8 labels of this study may be unreliable. Sequenced: CD4+ T cells from the center of a lung tumor. This sample's cell subset or site label indicates: tumor center region. The DNA sequence is as follows: TGTGCCAGCAGTTACTCGGGCAGCTATCAGCCCCAGCATTTT. Translation gives CASSYSGSYQPQHF.